These 18 T cell receptor beta chains share one sample of origin, sequenced in a study of T cell responses to AZD1222 COVID-19 vaccine. Profiling relied on immunoSEQ multiplex PCR, and the TCRdb table lists in-frame clones only, not all of them. The data show over 90,000 clones, roughly 91% seen once. The source was peripheral blood, collected on day 0 of AZD1222 vaccination. The receptors here all came from an adult in good health.

This chain connects TRBV29-1 to TRBJ2-3, with 11 bases lining up with TRBD2. This CDR3 region has 15 residues. The germline CDR1 and CDR2 sequences are SQVTM and ANQGSEA. Trimming at V came to 4 bases and at J to 0 bases, leaving 3 bases not matched to a gene. The CDR3 protein is CSVAGLAVSTDTQYF. The CDR3 DNA follows: TGCAGCGTTGCGGGACTAGCGGTTAGCACAGATACGCAGTATTTT.

The sample holds one count of this clone. The CDR3 region has the DNA TGTGCCTGGAGAAAACTAGCGGGCTACGAGCAGTACTTC. Protein sequence: CAWRKLAGYEQYF. This rearrangement joins TRBV30 to TRBJ2-7; 9 nucleotides match TRBD2. After removal of 3 bases from V and 3 bases from J, the junction contained 3 bases not matched to a gene. CDR3 length: 13 residues. Germline V gene lookup returns CDR1 GTSNPN and CDR2 SVGIG (reference sequence). Using reference TRBV30 and TRBJ2-7 for the parts outside the CDR3, the full variable domain is SQTIHQWPATLVQPVGSPLSLECTVEGTSNPNLYWYRQAAGRGLQLLFYSVGIGQISSEVPQNLSASRPQDRQFILSSKKLLLSDSGFYLCAWRKLAGYEQYFGPGTRLTVT.

The chain couples TRBV5-1 to TRBJ2-4; TRBD2 agrees at 7 bases. Germline trimming cut 4 bases from V and 1 base from J; bases unmatched to any gene: 14. CDR1 and CDR2 (germline): SGHRS, YFSETQ. This CDR3 region has 18 residues. CDR3 in DNA: TGCGCCAGCAGCCTGGGAGGGTGGGGAGATAGGGCCAAAAACATTCAGTACTTC. Residues: CASSLGGWGDRAKNIQYF.

The chain links TRBV19 to TRBJ2-1; D is possibly TRBD1 (6 bases). CDR1 and CDR2 from the germline V gene are LNHDA and SQIVND (reference sequence). The CDR3 is 14 residues long. The V end was cut by 7 bases, the J end by 4 bases, with 14 bases between. In DNA form, the CDR3 reads TGTGCCAGTATCAGCCAGGGGAAATACAATGAGCAGTTCTTC. Encoded protein: CASISQGKYNEQFF.

The chain carries TRBV21-1 and TRBJ2-1; whether TRBD2, the table's D call, matches the DNA was not checked. TRBV21-1 counts as a pseudogene. The CDR3 totals 18 residues. This chain's CDR3 is CASRIGTSGDSSYNEQFF. In DNA, the CDR3 is TGTGCCAGCAGGATTGGGACTAGCGGCGATAGCTCCTACAATGAGCAGTTCTTC.

The chain carries TRBV3-1 (or the pseudogene TRBV3-2) and TRBJ1-3; D is uncertain. Germline V CDR1 and CDR2: LGHDT, YNNKEL (reference sequence). The V end lost 5 bases, the J end lost 4 bases, and 18 bases lay between the germline ends. The CDR3 sequence is 16 residues long. The CDR3 sequence is CASSGPGRLRGNTIYF. The CDR3 region has the DNA TGTGCCAGCAGCGGGCCGGGTCGTCTTAGGGGAAACACCATATATTTT.

This chain connects TRBV24-1 to TRBJ2-7; D is undetermined. This CDR3 region has 15 residues. The germline gives CDR1 KGHDR, CDR2 SFDVKD. V was cut by 4 bases and J by 3 bases, with 15 bases left in between. CDR3 in DNA: TGTGCCACCAGTGACGCCGACTCCCTCGGCTACGAGCAGTACTTC. Its translation is CATSDADSLGYEQYF.

There are a few counts of this clone. V usage is TRBV9 and J usage is TRBJ1-6; 10 bases are shared with TRBD1. CDR1 and CDR2 from the germline V gene are SGDLS and YYNGEE. V lost 5 bases and J lost 3; bases outside the gene matches: 2. The CDR3 covers 15 residues. Here the CDR3 reads CASRGDRGYNSPLHF. As DNA, the CDR3 is TGTGCCAGCAGAGGGGACAGGGGCTATAATTCACCCCTCCACTTT.

This clone was seen a few times. V gene TRBV11-3 combines with J gene TRBJ2-3, with 9 nucleotides matching TRBD1. V lost 5 bases, J lost 4 bases, and 7 bases stayed unmatched. CDR3 length: 15 amino acids. The V gene's germline CDR1 is SGHNT and CDR2 YENEEA. The chain's CDR3 is CASSVGQGLSDTQYF. DNA for the CDR3: TGTGCCAGCAGCGTGGGACAGGGACTTTCAGATACGCAGTATTTT.

The chain carries TRBV9 and TRBJ1-1, with TRBD1 matching over 8 bases. Germline CDR1 and CDR2: SGDLS and YYNGEE. V lost 4 bases and J lost 6; bases outside the gene matches: 11. CDR3 length: 15 residues. The CDR3 bases are TGTGCCAGCAGCTGGCAACAGGGGGGAAACGCTGAAGCTTTCTTT. Translation gives CASSWQQGGNAEAFF.

The chain carries TRBV19 and TRBJ2-7, with 12 bases lining up with TRBD1. This CDR3 has 15 residues. V lost 8 bases, J lost 6 bases, and 11 bases stayed unmatched. Germline V gene data show CDR1 as LNHDA and CDR2 as SQIVND (reference sequence). In nucleotides, the CDR3 is TGTGCCAGTGGAGCGGGACAGGGGGCGTCTGGCGAGCAGTACTTC. Amino acids: CASGAGQGASGEQYF.

Here the CDR3 reads CASSLKAFSSTDTQYF. The DNA for the CDR3 is TGTGCCAGCAGTTTAAAGGCTTTCTCTAGCACAGATACGCAGTATTTT. This chain uses TRBV27 with TRBJ2-3; D is unresolved. This CDR3 contains 16 residues. Trimming pared 2 bases from V and 0 bases from J, leaving 12 bases between. Germline assignment: CDR1 MNHEY and CDR2 SMNVEV (reference sequence).

The rearrangement links TRBV18 to TRBJ2-1; 10 nucleotides line up with TRBD1. The CDR3 runs to 15 residues. CDR1 is KGHSH, CDR2 LQKENI, per germline. V dropped 4 bases and J dropped 7; count of bases not matched to a gene: 7. CDR3 amino acids: CASSRGQGVTNEQFF. CDR3 sequence (DNA): TGTGCCAGCTCACGCGGACAGGGGGTCACGAATGAGCAGTTCTTC. Variable domain in full (rest from reference TRBV18 and TRBJ2-1): NAGVMQNPRHLVRRRGQEARLRCSPMKGHSHVYWYRQLPEEGLKFMVYLQKENIIDESGMPKERFSAEFPKEGPSILRIQQVVRGDSAAYFCASSRGQGVTNEQFFGPGTRLTVL.

The genes are TRBV7-2 and TRBJ2-1, with TRBD2 matching 8 bases. V lost 7 bases, J lost 6 bases, and 8 bases stayed unmatched. The CDR3 spans 14 residues. Germline V CDR1 and CDR2: SGHTA, FQGNSA. CDR3 sequence (DNA): TGTGCCAGCAATCCAGCGGGAGTATTCAATGAGCAGTTCTTC. Translation: CASNPAGVFNEQFF.

The rearrangement links TRBV9 to TRBJ1-5; D is ambiguous. The ends were cut back, 5 bases at V and 4 bases at J, with 16 bases in the middle. The CDR3 loop spans 15 amino acids. Germline V gene data show CDR1 as SGDLS and CDR2 as YYNGEE. In DNA form, the CDR3 reads TGTGCCAGCAGTACGAACCCCGGGGTAAATCAGCCCCAGCATTTT. This translates into CASSTNPGVNQPQHF.

The genes are TRBV15 and TRBJ1-6, with D maybe TRBD1 (5 bases). This CDR3 region has 16 residues. The V end lost 4 bases, the J end lost 9 bases, and 19 bases lay between the germline ends. The germline V gene encodes CDR1 LNHNV and CDR2 YYDKDF (reference sequence). The CDR3 nucleotides read TGTGCCACCAGCATTTTCGGGGGACTGCTAAGTTCACCCCTCCACTTT. Protein: CATSIFGGLLSSPLHF.

This chain uses TRBV6-2 or TRBV6-3 with TRBJ1-5; TRBD1 aligns across 7 bases. J gave up 2 bases and V 5 bases, and 9 bases lay outside the gene matches. The length of the CDR3 is 16 residues. Germline CDR1 reads MNHEY; CDR2 reads SVGEGT. The CDR3: CASSAGTAYGNQPQHF. CDR3 sequence (DNA): TGTGCCAGCAGTGCCGGGACAGCATATGGCAATCAGCCCCAGCATTTT.

The chain combines TRBV28 with TRBJ2-7; D is perhaps TRBD2 (6 bases). The germline V gene has CDR1 MDHEN and CDR2 SYDVKM. Trimming left V 3 bases short and J 0 bases short, with 12 bases between. The CDR3 extends over 15 amino acids. Here the CDR3 reads CASSFELGGSYEQYF. The CDR3 DNA is TGTGCCAGCAGTTTTGAACTGGGAGGCTCCTACGAGCAGTACTTC.